Ten or more counts support the clone carrying this TCR beta chain. It was at first hyperthyroidism diagnosis, before any ophthalmopathy symptoms, that the blood sample was taken. It was 8.5 to 10 ml of fresh peripheral blood that supplied the PBMCs. V dropped 2 bases and J dropped 5; count of bases not matched to a gene: 7. This CDR3 is built from 15 residues. Germline CDR1 DFQATT, CDR2 SNEGSKA (reference sequence). The sample is drawn from a study of T cells in Graves' hyperthyroidism and ophthalmopathy. Amplified regions were TCR beta CDR3 sequences from RNA transcripts. HTBI primers were employed in a first-round RT-PCR of the TCR CDR3. TCRdb re-called the multiplex PCR reads through MiXCR, storing one row per CDR3 protein. This sample carries 150,000 to 200,000 distinct CDR3 sequences, 9.4% of them seen once, and the ten largest clones take over 20%.

This chain links TRBV20-1 with TRBJ2-2; TRBD1 agrees at 8 bases. The source material was blood. The clonotype originates from a woman under 30 with Graves' hyperthyroidism that later progressed to Graves' ophthalmopathy. The CDR3 DNA reads TGCAGTGCTAGATCTAGGACAGGGCGGACCGGGGAGCTGTTTTTT. This sequence encodes CSARSRTGRTGELFF.